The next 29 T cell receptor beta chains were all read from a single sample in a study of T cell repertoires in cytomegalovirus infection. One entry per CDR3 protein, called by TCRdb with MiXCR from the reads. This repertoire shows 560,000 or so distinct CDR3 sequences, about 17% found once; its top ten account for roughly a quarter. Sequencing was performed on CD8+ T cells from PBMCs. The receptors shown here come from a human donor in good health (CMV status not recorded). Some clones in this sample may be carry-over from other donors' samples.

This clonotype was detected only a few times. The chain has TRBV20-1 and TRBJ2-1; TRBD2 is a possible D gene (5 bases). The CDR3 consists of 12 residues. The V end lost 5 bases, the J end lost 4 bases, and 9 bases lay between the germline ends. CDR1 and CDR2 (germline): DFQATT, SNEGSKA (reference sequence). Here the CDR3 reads CSAGRVYNEQFF. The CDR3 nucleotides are TGCAGTGCTGGGCGGGTATACAATGAGCAGTTCTTC.

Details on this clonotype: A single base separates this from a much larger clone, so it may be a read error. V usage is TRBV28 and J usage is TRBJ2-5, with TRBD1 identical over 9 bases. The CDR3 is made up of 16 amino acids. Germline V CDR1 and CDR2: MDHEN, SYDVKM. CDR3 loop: CASSTSGQGHQETQYF. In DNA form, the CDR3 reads TGTGCCAGCAGTACCAGTGGACAGGGGCACCAGGAGACCCAGTACTTC. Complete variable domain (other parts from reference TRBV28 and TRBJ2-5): DVKVTQSSRYLVKRTGEKVFLECVQDMDHENMFWYRQDPGLGLRLIYFSYDVKMKEKGDIPEGYSVSREKKERFSLILESASTNQTSMYLCASSTSGQGHQETQYFGPGTRLLVL.

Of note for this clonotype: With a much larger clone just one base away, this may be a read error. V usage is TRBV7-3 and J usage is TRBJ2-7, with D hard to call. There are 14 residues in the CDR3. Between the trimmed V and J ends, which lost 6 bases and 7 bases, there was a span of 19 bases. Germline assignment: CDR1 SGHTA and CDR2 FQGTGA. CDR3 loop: CASRSDTPLGEQYF. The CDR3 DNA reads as TGTGCCAGCAGGTCCGACACACCGTTGGGAGAGCAGTACTTC.

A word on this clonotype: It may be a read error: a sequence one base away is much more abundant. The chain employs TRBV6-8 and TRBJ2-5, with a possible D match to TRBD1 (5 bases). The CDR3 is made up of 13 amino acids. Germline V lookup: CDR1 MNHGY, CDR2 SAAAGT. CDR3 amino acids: CASRPTEKEIQYF. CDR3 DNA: TGTGCCAGCAGACCGACAGAAAAAGAGATCCAGTACTTC.

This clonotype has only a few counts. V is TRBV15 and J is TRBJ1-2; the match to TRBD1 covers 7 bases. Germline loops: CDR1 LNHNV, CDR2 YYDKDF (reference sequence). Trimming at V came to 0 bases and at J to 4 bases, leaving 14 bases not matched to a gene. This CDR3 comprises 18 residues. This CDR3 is CATSRDQTGRGHGYGYTF. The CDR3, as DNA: TGTGCCACCAGCAGAGATCAAACCGGTAGGGGGCACGGCTATGGCTACACCTTC.

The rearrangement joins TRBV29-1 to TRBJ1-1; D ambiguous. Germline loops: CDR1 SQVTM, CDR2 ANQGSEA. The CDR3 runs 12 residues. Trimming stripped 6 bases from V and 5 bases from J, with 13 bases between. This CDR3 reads CSVGRDRTEAFF. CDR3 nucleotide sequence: TGCAGCGTCGGCCGGGATCGGACTGAAGCTTTCTTT.

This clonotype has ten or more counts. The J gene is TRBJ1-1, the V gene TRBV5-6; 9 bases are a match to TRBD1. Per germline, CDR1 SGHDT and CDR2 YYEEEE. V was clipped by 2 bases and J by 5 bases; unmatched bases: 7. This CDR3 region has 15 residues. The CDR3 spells CASSFVGTGRTEAFF. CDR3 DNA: TGTGCCAGCAGCTTCGTTGGGACAGGGAGAACTGAAGCTTTCTTT. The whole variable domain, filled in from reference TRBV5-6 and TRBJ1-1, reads DAGVTQSPTHLIKTRGQQVTLRCSPKSGHDTVSWYQQALGQGPQFIFQYYEEEERQRGNFPDRFSGHQFPNYSSELNVNALLLGDSALYLCASSFVGTGRTEAFFGQGTRLTVV.

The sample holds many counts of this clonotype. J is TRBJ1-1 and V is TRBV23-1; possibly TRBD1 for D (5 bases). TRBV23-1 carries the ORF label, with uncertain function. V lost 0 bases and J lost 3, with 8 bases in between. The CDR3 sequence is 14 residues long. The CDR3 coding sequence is TGCGCCAGCAGTCAATCGGGACGAGACACTGAAGCTTTCTTT. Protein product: CASSQSGRDTEAFF.

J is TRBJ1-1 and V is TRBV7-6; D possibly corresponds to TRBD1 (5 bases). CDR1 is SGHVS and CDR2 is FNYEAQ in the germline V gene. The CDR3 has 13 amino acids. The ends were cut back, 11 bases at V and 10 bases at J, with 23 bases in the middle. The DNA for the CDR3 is TGTGCCGTCCTTGCGGGGCACCTCGGGCGAGCTTTCTTT. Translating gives CAVLAGHLGRAFF. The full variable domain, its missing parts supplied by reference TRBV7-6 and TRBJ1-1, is GAGVSQSPRYKVTKRGQDVALRCDPISGHVSLYWYRQALGQGPEFLTYFNYEAQQDKSGLPNDRFSAERPEGSISTLTIQRTEQRDSAMYRCAVLAGHLGRAFFGQGTRLTVV.

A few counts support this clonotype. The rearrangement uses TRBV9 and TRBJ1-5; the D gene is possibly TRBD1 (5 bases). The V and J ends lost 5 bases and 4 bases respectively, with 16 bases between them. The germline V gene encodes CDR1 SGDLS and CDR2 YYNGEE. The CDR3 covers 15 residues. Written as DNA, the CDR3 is TGTGCCAGCAGTCCCACCCAGGGCCGTAATCAGCCCCAGCATTTT. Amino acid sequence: CASSPTQGRNQPQHF. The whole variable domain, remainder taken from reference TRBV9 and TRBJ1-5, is DSGVTQTPKHLITATGQRVTLRCSPRSGDLSVYWYQQSLDQGLQFLIQYYNGEERAKGNILERFSAQQFPDLHSELNLSSLELGDSALYFCASSPTQGRNQPQHFGDGTRLSIL.

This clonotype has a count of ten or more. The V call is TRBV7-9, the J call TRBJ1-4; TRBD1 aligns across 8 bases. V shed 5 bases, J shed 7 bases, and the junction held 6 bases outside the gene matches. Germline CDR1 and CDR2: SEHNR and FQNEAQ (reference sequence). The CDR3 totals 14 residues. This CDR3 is CASSTTGVGEKLFF. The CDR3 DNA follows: TGTGCCAGCAGCACGACAGGGGTTGGTGAAAAACTGTTTTTT.

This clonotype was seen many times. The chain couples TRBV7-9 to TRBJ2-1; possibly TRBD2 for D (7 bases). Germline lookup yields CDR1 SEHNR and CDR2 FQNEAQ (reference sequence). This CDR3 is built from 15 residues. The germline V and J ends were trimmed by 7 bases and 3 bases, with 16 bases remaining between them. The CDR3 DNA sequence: TGTGCCAGCACCCCCGAGGGGGGGGGCTACAATGAGCAGTTCTTC. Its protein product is CASTPEGGGYNEQFF.

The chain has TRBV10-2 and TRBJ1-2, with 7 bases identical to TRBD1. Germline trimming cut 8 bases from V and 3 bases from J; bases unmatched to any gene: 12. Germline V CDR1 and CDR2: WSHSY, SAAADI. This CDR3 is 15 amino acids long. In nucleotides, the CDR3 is TGCGCCAGCGGAGGGACAGACCAACTTGACTATGGCTACACCTTC. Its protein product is CASGGTDQLDYGYTF.

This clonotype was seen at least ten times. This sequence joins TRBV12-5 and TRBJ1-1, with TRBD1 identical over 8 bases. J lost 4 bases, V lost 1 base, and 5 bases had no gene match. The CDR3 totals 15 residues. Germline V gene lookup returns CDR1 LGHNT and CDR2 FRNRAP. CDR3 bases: TGTGCTAGTGGTTTGGCCGGACAGGGAGTCACTGAAGCTTTCTTT. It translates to CASGLAGQGVTEAFF.

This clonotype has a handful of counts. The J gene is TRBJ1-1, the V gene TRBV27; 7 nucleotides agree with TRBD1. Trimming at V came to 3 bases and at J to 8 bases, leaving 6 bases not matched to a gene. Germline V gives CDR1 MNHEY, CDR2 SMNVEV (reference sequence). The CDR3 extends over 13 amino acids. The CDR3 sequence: CASSFGTQGEAFF. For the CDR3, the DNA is TGTGCCAGCAGTTTTGGGACACAGGGGGAAGCTTTCTTT.

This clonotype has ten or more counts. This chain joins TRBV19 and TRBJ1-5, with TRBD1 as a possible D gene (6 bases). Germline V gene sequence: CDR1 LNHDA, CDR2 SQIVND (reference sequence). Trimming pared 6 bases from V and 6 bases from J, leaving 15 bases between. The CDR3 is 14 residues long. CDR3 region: CASSQLQGFQPQHF. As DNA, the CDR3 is TGTGCCAGTAGCCAACTACAGGGTTTTCAGCCCCAGCATTTT.

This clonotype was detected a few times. DNA of the CDR3: TGCGCCAGCAGTGAGAGACTCCGTTCCACAGATACGCAGTATTTT. Translating it yields CASSERLRSTDTQYF. The chain uses TRBV10-2 and TRBJ2-3; D gene unclear. The CDR3 covers 15 residues. The germline V and J ends were trimmed by 2 bases and 2 bases, with 11 bases remaining between them. Germline V CDR1 and CDR2: WSHSY, SAAADI.

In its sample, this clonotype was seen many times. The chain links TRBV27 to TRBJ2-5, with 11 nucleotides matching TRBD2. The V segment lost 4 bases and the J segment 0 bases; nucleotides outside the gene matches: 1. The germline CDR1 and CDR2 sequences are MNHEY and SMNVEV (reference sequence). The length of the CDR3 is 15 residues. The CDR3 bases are TGTGCCAGCAGTTCTAGCGGGGGGTACCAAGAGACCCAGTACTTC. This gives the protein CASSSSGGYQETQYF.

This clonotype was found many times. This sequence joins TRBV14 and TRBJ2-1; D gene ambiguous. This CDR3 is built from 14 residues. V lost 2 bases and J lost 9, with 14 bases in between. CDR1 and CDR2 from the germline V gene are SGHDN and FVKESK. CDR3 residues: CASSQYSVLGEQFF. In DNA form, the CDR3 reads TGTGCCAGCAGCCAATATTCAGTTTTAGGTGAGCAGTTCTTC.

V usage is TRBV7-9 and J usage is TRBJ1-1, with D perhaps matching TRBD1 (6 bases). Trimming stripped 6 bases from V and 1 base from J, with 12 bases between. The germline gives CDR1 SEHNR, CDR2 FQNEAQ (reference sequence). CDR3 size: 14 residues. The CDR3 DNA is TGTGCCAGCAGAACCGGGACAAGGAACACTGAAGCTTTCTTT. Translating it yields CASRTGTRNTEAFF.

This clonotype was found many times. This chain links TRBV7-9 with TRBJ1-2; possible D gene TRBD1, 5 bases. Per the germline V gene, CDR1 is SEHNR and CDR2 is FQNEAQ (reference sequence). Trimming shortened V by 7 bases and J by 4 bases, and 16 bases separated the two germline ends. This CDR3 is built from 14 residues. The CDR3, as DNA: TGTGCCAGCACCCAAGGCAGGGTTGGCTATGGCTACACCTTC. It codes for CASTQGRVGYGYTF.

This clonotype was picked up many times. The CDR3: CASSLWNLGEETQYF. The CDR3 nucleotides read TGTGCCAGCAGCTTGTGGAATCTGGGGGAAGAGACCCAGTACTTC. This chain links TRBV5-4 with TRBJ2-5, with D perhaps assigned TRBD1 or TRBD2 (5 bases each). V shed 1 base and J shed 3 bases, with 13 bases lying between them. CDR1 and CDR2 from the germline V gene are SGHNT and YYREEE (reference sequence). CDR3 length: 15 residues.

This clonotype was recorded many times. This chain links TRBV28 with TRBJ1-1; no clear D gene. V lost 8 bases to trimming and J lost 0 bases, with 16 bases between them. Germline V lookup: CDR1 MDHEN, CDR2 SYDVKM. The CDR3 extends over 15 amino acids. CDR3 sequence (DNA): TGTGCCAGCCTGGACCTAAGGGAGGTGAACACTGAAGCTTTCTTT. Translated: CASLDLREVNTEAFF.

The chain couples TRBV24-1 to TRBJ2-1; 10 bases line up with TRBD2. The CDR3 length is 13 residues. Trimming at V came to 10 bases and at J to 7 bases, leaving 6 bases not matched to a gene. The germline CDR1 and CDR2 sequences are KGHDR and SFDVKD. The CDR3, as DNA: TGTGCCACGAGGACTAGCGGTCAAAATGAGCAGTTCTTC. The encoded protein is CATRTSGQNEQFF.

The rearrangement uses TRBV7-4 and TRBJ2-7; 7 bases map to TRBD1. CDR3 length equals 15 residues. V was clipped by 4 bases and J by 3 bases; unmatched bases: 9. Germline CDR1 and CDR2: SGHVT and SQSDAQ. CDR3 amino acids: CASSSQTGSYYEQYF. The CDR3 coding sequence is TGTGCCAGCAGCTCCCAGACAGGGTCCTACTACGAGCAGTACTTC.

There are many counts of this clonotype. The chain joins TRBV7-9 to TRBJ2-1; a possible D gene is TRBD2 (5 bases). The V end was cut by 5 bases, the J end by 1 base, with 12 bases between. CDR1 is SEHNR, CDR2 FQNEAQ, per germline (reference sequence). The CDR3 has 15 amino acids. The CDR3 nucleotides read TGTGCCAGCAGCCCCGAGGGAGCGTCCTACAATGAGCAGTTCTTC. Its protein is CASSPEGASYNEQFF. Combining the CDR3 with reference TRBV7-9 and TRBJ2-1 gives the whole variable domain DTGVSQNPRHKITKRGQNVTFRCDPISEHNRLYWYRQTLGQGPEFLTYFQNEAQLEKSRLLSDRFSAERPKGSFSTLEIQRTEQGDSAMYLCASSPEGASYNEQFFGPGTRLTVL.

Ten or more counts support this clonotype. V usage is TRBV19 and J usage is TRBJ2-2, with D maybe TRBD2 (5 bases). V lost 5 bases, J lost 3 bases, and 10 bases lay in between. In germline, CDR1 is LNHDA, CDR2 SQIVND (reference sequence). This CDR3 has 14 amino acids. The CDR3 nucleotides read TGTGCCAGTAGTCCCTGGGAGCACACCGGGGAGCTGTTTTTT. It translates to CASSPWEHTGELFF.

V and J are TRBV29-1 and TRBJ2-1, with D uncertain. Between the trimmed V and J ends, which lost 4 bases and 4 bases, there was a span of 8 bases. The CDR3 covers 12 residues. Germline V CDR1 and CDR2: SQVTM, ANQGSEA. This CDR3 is CSVVRRYNEQFF. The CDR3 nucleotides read TGCAGCGTTGTGCGGCGTTACAATGAGCAGTTCTTC.

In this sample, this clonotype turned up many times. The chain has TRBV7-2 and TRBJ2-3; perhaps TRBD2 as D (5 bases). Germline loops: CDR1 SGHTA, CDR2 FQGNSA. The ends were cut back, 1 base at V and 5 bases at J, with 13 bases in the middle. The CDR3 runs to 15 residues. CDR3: CASSLVVGAGDTQYF. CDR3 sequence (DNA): TGTGCCAGCAGCTTAGTGGTGGGAGCCGGAGATACGCAGTATTTT.